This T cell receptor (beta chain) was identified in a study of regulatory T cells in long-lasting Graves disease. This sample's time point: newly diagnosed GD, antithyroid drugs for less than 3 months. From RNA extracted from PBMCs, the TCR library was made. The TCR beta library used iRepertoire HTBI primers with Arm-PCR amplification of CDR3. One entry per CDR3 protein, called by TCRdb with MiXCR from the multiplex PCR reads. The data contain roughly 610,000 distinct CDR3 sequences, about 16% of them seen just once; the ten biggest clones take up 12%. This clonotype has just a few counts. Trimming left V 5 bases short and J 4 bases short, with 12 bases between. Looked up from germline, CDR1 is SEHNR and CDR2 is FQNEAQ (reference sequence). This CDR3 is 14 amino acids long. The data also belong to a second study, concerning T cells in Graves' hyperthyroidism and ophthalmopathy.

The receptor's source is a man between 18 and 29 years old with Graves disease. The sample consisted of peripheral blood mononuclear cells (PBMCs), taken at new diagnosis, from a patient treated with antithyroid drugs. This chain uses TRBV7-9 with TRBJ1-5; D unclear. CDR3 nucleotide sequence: TGTGCCAGCAGCGATTCTGTAGGTAATCAGCCCCAGCATTTT. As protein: CASSDSVGNQPQHF.